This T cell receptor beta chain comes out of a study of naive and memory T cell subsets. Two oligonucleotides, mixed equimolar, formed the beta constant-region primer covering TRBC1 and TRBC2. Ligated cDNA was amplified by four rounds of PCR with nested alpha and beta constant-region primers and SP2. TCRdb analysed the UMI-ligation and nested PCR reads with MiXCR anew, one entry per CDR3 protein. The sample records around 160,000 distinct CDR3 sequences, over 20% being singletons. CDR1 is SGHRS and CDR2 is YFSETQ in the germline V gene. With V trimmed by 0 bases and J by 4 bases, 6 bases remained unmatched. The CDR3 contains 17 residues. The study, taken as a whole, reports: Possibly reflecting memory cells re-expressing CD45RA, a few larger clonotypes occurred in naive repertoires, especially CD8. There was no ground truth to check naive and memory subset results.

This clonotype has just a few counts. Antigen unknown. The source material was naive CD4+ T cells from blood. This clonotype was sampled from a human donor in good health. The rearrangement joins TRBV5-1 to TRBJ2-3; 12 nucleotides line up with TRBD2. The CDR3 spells CASSLEASGRVADTQYF. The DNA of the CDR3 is TGCGCCAGCAGCTTGGAGGCTAGCGGGAGGGTGGCAGATACGCAGTATTTT.